This entry concerns a single T cell receptor (beta chain). Looked up from germline, CDR1 is MNHEY and CDR2 is SMNVEV (reference sequence). V gave up 5 bases and J gave up 1 base; unmatched junction bases: 4. The CDR3 has 14 residues. The data were obtained in a study of T cell changes during pregnancy in multiple sclerosis. The data were produced by immunoSEQ multiplex PCR, yet TCRdb's version contains in-frame clones alone and is incomplete. The sample comprises about 34,000 clones, around nine tenths of which are singletons, and approximately 3.3% rests with the top ten. The receptor was isolated from a female donor with multiple sclerosis, enrolled in a pregnancy study. Specimen: CD8+ T cells from peripheral blood mononuclear cells, collected in the third trimester of pregnancy. The chain recombines TRBV27 with TRBJ1-1; 7 nucleotides line up with TRBD1. Written as DNA, the CDR3 is TGTGCCAGCAGTCCCGGGACAGAGAACACTGAAGCTTTCTTT. Amino acid sequence: CASSPGTENTEAFF.